This TCR beta chain comes out of a study of control samples from healthy donors and cancer patients (TCRdb year 2020). The germline V end is reduced by 5 bases and the J end by 4 bases; junction bases left unmatched: 1. The CDR3, cysteine through phenylalanine, is 14 amino acids long. Of all the DNA, just the CDR3 is kept, 42 bases in frame from base 1. The germline V gene (reference sequence) gives CDR1 as SEHNR and CDR2 as FQNEAQ. Remarks on this clone: This receptor's antigen is unknown. Base qualities are not recorded, but no much larger clone differs from it by a single base.

Libraries were prepared through the immunoSEQ multiplex PCR assay. TCRdb stores this immuneACCESS table with in-frame sequences only. Part of the clones is absent; in the studies checked, under half of the shortfall reflects unresolved V genes, and no reason is known for the rest. The table for this sample lists 50,000 or so clones; roughly 94% of them were counted only once. The ten largest clones add up to approximately 2.3% of the sample. Material for sequencing was blood. The clonotype was recovered from a man under 40 in good health. The chain is assembled from TRBV7-9 and TRBJ2-2, and TRBD2 aligns with 10 junction nucleotides. CDR3 protein: CASSRLAGTGELFF. The base sequence is TGTGCCAGCAGCCGACTAGCGGGCACCGGGGAGCTGTTTTTT.